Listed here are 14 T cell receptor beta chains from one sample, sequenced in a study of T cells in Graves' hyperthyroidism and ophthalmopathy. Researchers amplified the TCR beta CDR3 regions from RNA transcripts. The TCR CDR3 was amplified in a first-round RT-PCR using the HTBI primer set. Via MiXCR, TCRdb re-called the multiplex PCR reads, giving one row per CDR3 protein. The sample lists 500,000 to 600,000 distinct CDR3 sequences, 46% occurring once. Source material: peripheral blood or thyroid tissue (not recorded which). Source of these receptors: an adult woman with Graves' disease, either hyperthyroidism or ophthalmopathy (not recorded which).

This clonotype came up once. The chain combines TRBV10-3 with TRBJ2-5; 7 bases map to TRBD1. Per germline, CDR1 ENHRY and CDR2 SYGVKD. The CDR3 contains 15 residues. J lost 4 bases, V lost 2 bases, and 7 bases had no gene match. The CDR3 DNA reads TGTGCCATCAGTGAGCCCGGGACAGACATAGAGACCCAGTACTTC. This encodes CAISEPGTDIETQYF.

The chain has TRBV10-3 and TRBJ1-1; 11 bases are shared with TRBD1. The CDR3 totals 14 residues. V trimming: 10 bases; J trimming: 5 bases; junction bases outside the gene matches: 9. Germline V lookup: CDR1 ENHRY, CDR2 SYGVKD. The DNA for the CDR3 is TGTGCCACCTCCGGGACAGGGGGTAGGACTGAAGCTTTCTTT. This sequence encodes CATSGTGGRTEAFF.

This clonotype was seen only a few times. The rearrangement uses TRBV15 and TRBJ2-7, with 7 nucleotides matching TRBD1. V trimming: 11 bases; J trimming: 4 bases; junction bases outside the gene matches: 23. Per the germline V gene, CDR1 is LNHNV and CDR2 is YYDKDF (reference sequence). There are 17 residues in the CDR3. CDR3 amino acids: CALPRDSRVEDIYEQYF. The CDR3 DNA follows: TGTGCCCTACCGAGGGACAGTCGCGTGGAGGATATATACGAGCAGTACTTC.

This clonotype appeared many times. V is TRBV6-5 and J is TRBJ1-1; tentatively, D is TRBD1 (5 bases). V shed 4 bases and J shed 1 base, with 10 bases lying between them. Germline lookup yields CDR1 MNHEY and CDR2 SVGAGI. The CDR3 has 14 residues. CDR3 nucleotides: TGTGCCAGCAGTTTCGGGACGGAGAACACTGAAGCTTTCTTT. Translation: CASSFGTENTEAFF.

CDR3 sequence (DNA): TGTGCCAGCCCTGTCAGCCCTAGCGGAGGGGGAGAGACCCAGTACTTC. Translating it yields CASPVSPSGGGETQYF. V usage is TRBV27 and J usage is TRBJ2-5, with D tentatively TRBD2 (7 bases). From germline, CDR1 is MNHEY and CDR2 SMNVEV (reference sequence). Trimming left V 8 bases short and J 4 bases short, with 23 bases between. This CDR3 is built from 16 residues.

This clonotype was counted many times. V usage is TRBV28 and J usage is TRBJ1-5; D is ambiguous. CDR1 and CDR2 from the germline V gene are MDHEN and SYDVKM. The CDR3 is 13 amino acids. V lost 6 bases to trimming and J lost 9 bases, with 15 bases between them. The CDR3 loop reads CASSPDPLRPQHF. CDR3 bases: TGTGCCAGCAGCCCGGACCCCTTACGGCCCCAGCATTTT. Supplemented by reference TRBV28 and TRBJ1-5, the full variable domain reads DVKVTQSSRYLVKRTGEKVFLECVQDMDHENMFWYRQDPGLGLRLIYFSYDVKMKEKGDIPEGYSVSREKKERFSLILESASTNQTSMYLCASSPDPLRPQHFGDGTRLSIL.

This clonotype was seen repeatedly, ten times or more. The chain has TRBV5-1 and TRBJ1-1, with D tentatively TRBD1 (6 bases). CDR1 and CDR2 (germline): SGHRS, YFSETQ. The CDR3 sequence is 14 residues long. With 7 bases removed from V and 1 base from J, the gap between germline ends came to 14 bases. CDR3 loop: CASGDTGGNTEAFF. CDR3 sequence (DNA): TGCGCCAGCGGGGACACGGGCGGGAACACTGAAGCTTTCTTT.

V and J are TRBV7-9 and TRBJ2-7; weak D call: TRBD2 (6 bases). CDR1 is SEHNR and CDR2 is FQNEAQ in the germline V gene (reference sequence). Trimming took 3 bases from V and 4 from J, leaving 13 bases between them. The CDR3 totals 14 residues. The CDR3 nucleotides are TGTGCCAGCAGCTTCCCCTCGACTAGTTACGAGCAGTACTTC. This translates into CASSFPSTSYEQYF.

CDR3 nucleotides: TGTGCCAGCAGGCAAATCAAGGGGGGTTACGAGCAGTACTTC. Encoded protein: CASRQIKGGYEQYF. The chain is built from TRBV11-2 and TRBJ2-7, with D possibly called TRBD1 or TRBD2 (6 bases each). Germline V gene lookup returns CDR1 SGHAT and CDR2 FQNNGV. This CDR3 is 14 amino acids long. V lost 6 bases to trimming and J lost 4 bases, with 16 bases between them.

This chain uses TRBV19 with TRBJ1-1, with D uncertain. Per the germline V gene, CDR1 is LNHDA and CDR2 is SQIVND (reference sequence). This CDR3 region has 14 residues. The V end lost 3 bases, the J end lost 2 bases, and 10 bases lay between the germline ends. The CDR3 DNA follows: TGTGCCAGTAGTATGAGGGTGGCAAACACTGAAGCTTTCTTT. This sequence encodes CASSMRVANTEAFF.

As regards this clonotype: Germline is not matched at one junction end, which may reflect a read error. CDR3 amino acids: CASSDDHGTNVLTF. The CDR3 region has the DNA TGTGCCAGCAGCGATGACCATGGGACCAACGTCCTGACTTTC. V is TRBV7-9 and J is TRBJ2-6; D is uncertain. The length of the CDR3 is 14 residues. CDR1 is SEHNR, CDR2 FQNEAQ, per germline (reference sequence).

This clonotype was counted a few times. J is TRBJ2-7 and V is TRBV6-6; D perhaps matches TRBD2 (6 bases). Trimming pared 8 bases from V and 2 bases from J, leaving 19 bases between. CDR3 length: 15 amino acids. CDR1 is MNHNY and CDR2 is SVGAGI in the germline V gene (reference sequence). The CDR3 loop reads CASCWTGLETYEQYF. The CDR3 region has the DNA TGTGCCAGCTGTTGGACGGGACTGGAAACCTACGAGCAGTACTTC.

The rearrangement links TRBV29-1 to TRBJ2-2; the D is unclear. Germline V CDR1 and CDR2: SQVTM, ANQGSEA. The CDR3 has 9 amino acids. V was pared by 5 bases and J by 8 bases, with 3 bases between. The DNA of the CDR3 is TGCAGCGTTTGGGGGGAGCTGTTTTTT. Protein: CSVWGELFF.

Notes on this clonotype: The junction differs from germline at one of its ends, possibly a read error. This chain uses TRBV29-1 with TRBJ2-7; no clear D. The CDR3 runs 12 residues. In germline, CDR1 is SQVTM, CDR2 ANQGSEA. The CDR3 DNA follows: TGCAGCGTTGATACGGCTACCTACGAGCAGCACTTC. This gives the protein CSVDTATYEQHF.